A single sample is the source of the 11 T cell receptor beta chains below, sequenced in a study of blood T cell repertoires in COVID-19. The data were produced by immunoSEQ multiplex PCR, yet TCRdb's version contains in-frame clones alone and is incomplete. The sample holds around 20,000 clones, approximately 85% seen once. Sequenced input: peripheral blood. The origin of the receptors is a human donor with active COVID-19. The donor label of this sample is uncertain.

This chain connects TRBV28 to TRBJ2-1; TRBD1 might be the D (6 bases). Between the trimmed V and J ends, which lost 7 bases and 7 bases, there was a span of 14 bases. The CDR3 consists of 13 residues. The germline V gene encodes CDR1 MDHEN and CDR2 SYDVKM. The CDR3 coding sequence is TGTGCCAGCATTGCAGGGGCCGGTAATGAGCAGTTCTTC. It specifies CASIAGAGNEQFF.

V gene TRBV5-6 combines with J gene TRBJ2-7, with D perhaps matching TRBD2 (5 bases). This CDR3 comprises 15 residues. In germline, CDR1 is SGHDT, CDR2 YYEEEE. V was shortened by 4 bases and J by 0 bases, with 14 bases between the two germline ends. The CDR3 sequence: CASSGGLPYSYEQYF. The CDR3 region has the DNA TGTGCCAGCAGCGGAGGACTCCCTTACTCCTACGAGCAGTACTTC.

This clone has just one count. The chain employs TRBV2 and TRBJ2-3; 10 positions agree with TRBD1. The CDR3 has 17 amino acids. J was trimmed by 0 bases and V by 7 bases; bases with no gene match: 10. The germline V gene has CDR1 SNHLY and CDR2 FYNNEI. Here the CDR3 DNA reads TGTGCCAGCACGGGACAGGGGTGGCTTACTAGCACAGATACGCAGTATTTT. Amino acid sequence: CASTGQGWLTSTDTQYF.

By share, this clone counts as hyperexpanded. The V gene is TRBV27, the J gene TRBJ1-2; weak D call: TRBD1 (6 bases). The germline CDR1 and CDR2 sequences are MNHEY and SMNVEV (reference sequence). This CDR3 is built from 14 residues. V was clipped by 5 bases and J by 6 bases, with 16 bases between them. The CDR3 nucleotides are TGTGCCAGCAGTCTGAACCAGGGGATCCATGGCTACACCTTC. It translates to CASSLNQGIHGYTF.

The V call is TRBV28, the J call TRBJ2-7; D not resolved. The CDR3 length is 12 residues. Germline V gene sequence: CDR1 MDHEN, CDR2 SYDVKM. The V and J ends lost 8 bases and 4 bases respectively, with 12 bases between them. The CDR3 DNA reads TGTGCCAGCCTCCGCACGAGTTACGAGCAGTACTTC. Its protein is CASLRTSYEQYF.

The chain is built from TRBV3-1 (or the pseudogene TRBV3-2) and TRBJ2-7, with TRBD2 matching 10 bases. The germline CDR1 and CDR2 sequences are LGHDT and YNNKEL (reference sequence). The J segment lost 5 bases and the V segment lost 5 bases, leaving 6 bases of the junction unmatched. The CDR3 is 14 amino acids. DNA of the CDR3: TGTGCCAGCAGCTGGACTAGCGGCGGCAACGAGCAGTACTTC. Residues: CASSWTSGGNEQYF.

V is TRBV10-1 and J is TRBJ1-3; TRBD1 agrees at 9 bases. Germline lookup yields CDR1 WNHNN and CDR2 SYGVQD (reference sequence). The CDR3 sequence is 13 residues long. V lost 6 bases and J lost 9; bases outside the gene matches: 6. CDR3 protein: CASSRTGDGTIYF. CDR3 sequence (DNA): TGCGCCAGCAGCCGGACAGGGGACGGCACCATATATTTT.

The rearrangement uses TRBV9 and TRBJ2-1; the match to TRBD2 covers 7 bases. The CDR3 loop spans 14 amino acids. The V gene's germline CDR1 is SGDLS and CDR2 YYNGEE. The V and J ends lost 5 bases and 5 bases, in that order; junction bases with no gene match: 7. CDR3 sequence reads: CASRRAGTDNEQFF. In nucleotides, the CDR3 is TGTGCCAGCAGAAGAGCGGGGACGGACAATGAGCAGTTCTTC.

V and J are TRBV9 and TRBJ2-1, with TRBD2 identical over 10 bases. J was trimmed by 3 bases and V by 4 bases; bases with no gene match: 16. The CDR3 has 19 amino acids. The V gene's germline CDR1 is SGDLS and CDR2 YYNGEE. The CDR3 loop is CASSLRFESSGRVYNEQFF. For the CDR3, the DNA is TGTGCCAGCAGCCTCCGGTTCGAGTCTAGCGGGAGAGTCTACAATGAGCAGTTCTTC. The variable domain in full, completed from reference TRBV9 and TRBJ2-1, reads DSGVTQTPKHLITATGQRVTLRCSPRSGDLSVYWYQQSLDQGLQFLIQYYNGEERAKGNILERFSAQQFPDLHSELNLSSLELGDSALYFCASSLRFESSGRVYNEQFFGPGTRLTVL.

V and J are TRBV5-4 and TRBJ2-1, with TRBD2 matching over 11 bases. Trimming took 6 bases from V and 4 from J; bases not matched to a gene: 6. Germline CDR1 SGHNT, CDR2 YYREEE (reference sequence). The CDR3 extends over 15 amino acids. CDR3 sequence reads: CASTLGTSGYNEQFF. The CDR3 DNA sequence: TGTGCCAGCACCCTCGGGACTAGCGGTTACAATGAGCAGTTCTTC.

The gene calls are TRBV2 and TRBJ1-2; 7 bases match TRBD1. The V gene's germline CDR1 is SNHLY and CDR2 FYNNEI. This CDR3 has 15 amino acids. The V segment lost 8 bases and the J segment 4 bases; nucleotides outside the gene matches: 13. CDR3 sequence: CASAPGAGGLYGYTF. In DNA, the CDR3 is TGTGCCAGCGCTCCGGGGGCAGGGGGACTCTATGGCTACACCTTC.